The clone carrying this T cell receptor beta chain was detected a few times. Antigen: not known. Germline V gene sequence: CDR1 MNHEY, CDR2 SVGAGI. V was clipped by 6 bases and J by 4 bases, with 16 bases between them. This CDR3 has 14 residues. TCRdb analysed the reads with MiXCR anew, one entry per CDR3 protein. The repertoire consists of some 920,000 distinct CDR3 sequences, with approximately 31% occurring once and the leading ten covering roughly an eighth. These data are taken from a study of T cell repertoires in cytomegalovirus infection. The study, taken as a whole, reports: CMV-specific TCR beta clonotypes restricted by HLA-C were the ones dominating the ex vivo response.

The clonotype comes from a human donor in good health (CMV status not recorded). Some clones in this sample may be carry-over from other donors' samples. Material: cultured CD8+ T cells from PBMCs, obtained from culture after CMV antigen stimulation. The chain employs TRBV6-5 and TRBJ2-7, with a tentative D call TRBD2 (5 bases). The CDR3 loop is CASRSFGVGYEQYF. Here the CDR3 DNA reads TGTGCCAGCAGGTCGTTCGGGGTAGGGTACGAGCAGTACTTC.